These T cell receptor beta chains were read from a single sample in a study of human CD8 memory T cell subsets. TCRdb re-called the 5' RACE reads; every CDR3 protein appears as one record, without DNA. This sample's table has more than 8,000 distinct CDR3 sequences. Sequenced material: CD8+ T cells from PBMCs. These receptors were collected from a human donor in good health. The CDR3 runs from the conserved cysteine through the conserved F or W. Clone size is shown for a subset of rows, as once, few, many or a class of expanded clone.

TRBV28	-	TRBJ2-7	14	CASSLLDSPYEQYF
TRBV11-2	-	TRBJ1-1	13	CASRPTRNTEAFF
TRBV5-4	-	TRBJ2-7	15	CASSFGLAGANEQYF
TRBV4-1	-	TRBJ1-2	17	CASSQEGGRGGTYGYTF
TRBV6-6	-	TRBJ1-2	18	CASSYGGTGLVLDYGYTF
TRBV7-9	-	TRBJ2-7	14	CASSGPGTAYEQYF
TRBV9	medium-sized	TRBJ1-2	14	CASSAGAAPKGYTF
TRBV14	-	TRBJ2-1	14	CASSQYRAVDEQFF
TRBV12-3/TRBV12-4	medium-sized	TRBJ1-4	15	CASSLGRQSNEKLFF
TRBV4-3	-	TRBJ2-7	15	CASSQEYAGSYEQYF
TRBV9	-	TRBJ2-3	17	CASSGLLAGGSPDTQYF
TRBV19	-	TRBJ2-1	13	CASSLGLNNEQFF
TRBV27	-	TRBJ1-5	14	CASSTAGGNQPQHF
TRBV5-5	medium-sized	TRBJ2-1	14	CASSLPSGSNEQFF
TRBV7-9	-	TRBJ2-1	15	CASSLKDRVGNEQFF
TRBV5-4	-	TRBJ1-1	16	CASSDGSQGAGTEAFF
TRBV13	-	TRBJ1-1	15	CASSAVQETLKEAFF
TRBV18	-	TRBJ1-2	16	CASSDGTGRNFYGYTF
TRBV7-8	-	TRBJ2-2	14	CASSVLRGTGELFF
TRBV4-1	-	TRBJ2-1	19	CASSRDPGGTESFYNEQFF
TRBV4-1	-	TRBJ2-7	15	CASSQNTGISYEQYF
TRBV7-2	medium-sized	TRBJ2-7	15	CASSLSPTGSYEQYF
TRBV27	-	TRBJ2-5	14	CASSPGRGVETQYF
TRBV20-1	-	TRBJ2-3	14	CSAERGARGDTQYF
TRBV2	medium-sized	TRBJ1-5	16	CASSAGQQGDNQPQHF